The rows below give T cell receptor beta chains drawn from one sample of a study of T cells in Graves' hyperthyroidism and ophthalmopathy. MiXCR was run by TCRdb on the multiplex PCR reads, yielding one entry per CDR3 protein. The table has about 840,000 distinct CDR3 sequences, about 38% seen once. Sequencing was performed on blood. All receptors come from a man aged 18 to 29 with Graves' hyperthyroidism. The CDR3 runs from the conserved cysteine through the conserved F or W.

>12|TRBJ2-5|TRBV20-1
CSAFDNQETQYF
>14|TRBJ2-5|TRBV7-8
CASSSGTAQETQYF
>14|TRBJ1-2|TRBV29-1
CSAHGTEQTYGYTF
>16|TRBJ1-3|TRBV7-8
CASSLAEGISGNTIYF
>14|TRBJ2-7|TRBV15
CATSPSGVKYEQYF
>14|TRBJ2-5|TRBV29-1
CSGADRPLRETQYF
>14|TRBJ1-5|TRBV7-9
CASSPVGGNQPQHF
>16|TRBJ2-2|TRBV9
CASSVRTSYIPGELFF
>16|TRBJ1-4|TRBV15
CATSRDTGEWDEKLFF
>13|TRBJ2-5|TRBV20-1
CSARTVILETQYF
>9|TRBJ2-7|TRBV7-2
CASTREQYF
>13|TRBJ1-1|TRBV11-2
CASSLDLTGGAFF
>13|TRBJ2-2|TRBV5-1
CASSSWGTGELFF
>13|TRBJ1-2|TRBV20-1
CSARGSAGVAYTF
>15|TRBJ2-7|TRBV4-3
CASSQDRAGGYEQYF
>17|TRBJ2-5|TRBV9
CASSSSAGTGRKETQYF
>19|TRBJ1-5|TRBV20-1
CSARDRRGTGRRSNQPQHF
>14|TRBJ1-2|TRBV15
CATSRAAGGYGYTF
>15|TRBJ2-7|TRBV5-1
CTSSPWDELTYEQYF
>14|TRBJ2-7|TRBV9
CASTRTDSPYEQYF
>15|TRBJ2-7|TRBV7-9
CASSQWDRAANEQYF
>15|TRBJ2-5|TRBV29-1
CSVGSGRGAQETQYF
>15|TRBJ2-3|TRBV19
CASSIVGGNTDTQYF
>13|TRBJ1-1|TRBV20-1
CSARGGLGTEAFF
>16|TRBJ1-1|TRBV15
CATSSQGRAMNTEAFF
>18|TRBJ1-5|TRBV7-8
CASSLVGRLTDSNQPQHF
>15|TRBJ1-2|TRBV29-1
CSAGVTGTGSYGYTF
>13|TRBJ2-7|TRBV20-1
CSAFTGDSYEQYF
>17|TRBJ1-6|TRBV5-5
CASSLPSGSFYNSPLHF
>13|TRBJ1-2|TRBV10-3
CAISETGQGGYTF
>12|TRBJ1-2|TRBV12-3/TRBV12-4
CASSLSRYGYTF
>15|TRBJ1-5|TRBV20-1
CSARVGSEGEQPQHF
>13|TRBJ2-5|TRBV10-2
CASSEQGGETQYF
>13|TRBJ2-7|TRBV2
CASSGVDTYEQYF
>14|TRBJ2-2|TRBV19
CASSMVPDHGELFF
>15|TRBJ1-1|TRBV19
CASSPWAGGNTEAFF
>13|TRBJ2-2|TRBV29-1
CSVGNGATGELFF
>16|TRBJ1-5|TRBV10-3
CASSRDRALSNQPQHF
>15|TRBJ2-5|TRBV13
CASSLTGALVETQYF
>18|TRBJ2-7|TRBV7-2
CASSLALSLWDNSYEQYF
>14|TRBJ1-2|TRBV12-3/TRBV12-4
CASTPTGGLYGYTF
>13|TRBJ2-2|TRBV29-1
CSATTGGTGELFF
>17|TRBJ2-7|TRBV15
CATSPAWRAGAFYEQYF
>13|TRBJ1-2|TRBV29-1
CSVEARTPFGYTF
>14|TRBJ2-5|TRBV4-1
CASSQVLPGETQYF
>14|TRBJ1-2|TRBV9
CASSQDRVHYGYTF
>12|TRBJ1-1|TRBV19
CASSLDGAEAFF
>16|TRBJ2-5|TRBV7-2
CASSLGPGGRQETQYF
>16|TRBJ2-5|TRBV7-2
CASIQSGTSGLETQYF
>14|TRBJ1-1|TRBV12-3/TRBV12-4
CASTMTATDTEAFF
>14|TRBJ2-5|TRBV19
CASTSGVRQETQYF